This TCR beta chain was identified in a study of shared clonotypes between healthy human individuals. Across the study: With ages of 18 to 49, the donors were two women and three men. Three plates were used per donor for CD4 naive, three for CD4 memory, two for CD8 naive and one for CD8 memory.

CD4+ cells yielded CD45RA+ naive and CD45RA-negative memory subsets. CDR1 and CDR2 from the germline V gene are LNHDA and SQIVND (reference sequence). The CDR3 loop spans 16 amino acids. V lost 10 bases and J lost 2, with 23 bases in between. Using immunoSEQ multiplex PCR, the repertoire was profiled, and TCRdb retains in-frame clones only, with some absent. This sample has 2 million to 2.5 million clones; approximately 94% occur once, and the top ten carry approximately 0.36%. The receptor was isolated from a man aged 18 to 29 in good health. Some clones in this sample may be carry-over from other donors' samples. Sequenced sample: naive CD4+ T cells from PBMCs. Stated subset: CD45RA+ positively selected. V is TRBV19 and J is TRBJ1-1; weak D call: TRBD1 (6 bases). The DNA for the CDR3 is TGTGCCACCTACTCGCGGGGACACGGGAACAACACTGAAGCTTTCTTT. Translating it yields CATYSRGHGNNTEAFF.